The entry below gives a single T cell receptor beta chain sequence along with its context. Its antigen is currently unknown. Thawed PBMCs were FACS-sorted into unstimulated CD4+CD25+CD127- regulatory T cells, CD4+CD25- non-regulatory cells, CD4 and CD8 cells. The data stem from a study of Tregs in tolerant kidney transplant recipients. Study-wide points: Tolerant patients' donor-specific Tregs expanded beyond overall Tregs, suggesting antigen-driven growth.

This table comes from immunoSEQ multiplex PCR, and its TCRdb copy is limited to in-frame clones, with some not included. This table holds 75,000 to 85,000 clones, roughly 90% found once. This CDR3 has 12 residues. V shed 1 base and J shed 7 bases, with 8 bases lying between them. Germline V lookup: CDR1 SGHTA, CDR2 FQGNSA. The TCR was taken from a human donor who received a combined kidney and bone marrow transplant. The chain is built from TRBV7-2 and TRBJ2-7; D perhaps matches TRBD1 (6 bases). The sample was Tregs from blood, taken before the transplant. The CDR3 DNA is TGTGCCAGCAGCTTAGGGGGGCGGGAGCAGTACTTC. Its translation is CASSLGGREQYF. The complete variable domain, with remaining parts taken from reference TRBV7-2 and TRBJ2-7, reads GAGVSQSPSNKVTEKGKDVELRCDPISGHTALYWYRQSLGQGLEFLIYFQGNSAPDKSGLPSDRFSAERTGGSVSTLTIQRTQQEDSAVYLCASSLGGREQYFGPGTRLTVT.